This T cell receptor (beta chain) was profiled in a study of T cell changes during pregnancy in multiple sclerosis. Sequenced by immunoSEQ multiplex PCR; TCRdb stores in-frame clones only, minus some. The repertoire consists of approximately 52,000 clones, with approximately 90% occurring once and the leading ten covering just over 0.55%. The germline gives CDR1 SGHDN, CDR2 FVKESK. This CDR3 contains 15 residues. Trimming left V 0 bases short and J 5 bases short, with 10 bases between. This clone occurred once. V gene TRBV14 combines with J gene TRBJ1-4; D remains ambiguous. The sequence came from a female donor with multiple sclerosis, enrolled in a pregnancy study. The sample was CD4+ T cells from peripheral blood mononuclear cells, taken after pregnancy. The CDR3 region has the DNA TGTGCCAGCAGCCAAGACCGGCGGTGGAATGAAAAACTGTTTTTT. Translated: CASSQDRRWNEKLFF.